Presented here are 31 T cell receptor beta chains from one specimen sequenced in a study of blood T cell repertoires in COVID-19. Generated by immunoSEQ multiplex PCR, the TCRdb table keeps only in-frame clones and is missing some. The repertoire has approximately 160,000 clones, approximately 81% of them found once; the top ten carry roughly 8%. Sequencing input: PBMCs or T cells enriched from blood (not recorded which). All receptors come from a woman aged 50 to 60 who had recovered from COVID-19.

The gene calls are TRBV5-1 and TRBJ2-2, with a tentative D call TRBD2 (5 bases). V lost 0 bases, J lost 2 bases, and 11 bases lay in between. The CDR3 spans 16 residues. Germline CDR1 is SGHRS and CDR2 is YFSETQ. The chain's CDR3 is CASSLGLAGNTGELFF. As DNA, the CDR3 is TGCGCCAGCAGCTTGGGTCTAGCTGGTAACACCGGGGAGCTGTTTTTT.

The V and J genes are TRBV7-9 and TRBJ1-2, with a tentative D call TRBD1 (6 bases). The length of the CDR3 is 17 residues. The V end was cut by 5 bases, the J end by 8 bases, with 27 bases between. The germline CDR1 and CDR2 sequences are SEHNR and FQNEAQ (reference sequence). CDR3 sequence: CASSAETGRIGAMGYTF. DNA for the CDR3: TGTGCCAGCAGCGCCGAAACAGGGCGTATAGGTGCCATGGGCTACACCTTC. The full variable domain, its missing parts supplied by reference TRBV7-9 and TRBJ1-2, is DTGVSQNPRHKITKRGQNVTFRCDPISEHNRLYWYRQTLGQGPEFLTYFQNEAQLEKSRLLSDRFSAERPKGSFSTLEIQRTEQGDSAMYLCASSAETGRIGAMGYTFGSGTRLTVV.

The chain is built from TRBV5-1 and TRBJ2-1; TRBD2 aligns across 7 bases. The V segment lost 5 bases and the J segment 4 bases; nucleotides outside the gene matches: 9. This CDR3 comprises 15 residues. In germline, CDR1 is SGHRS, CDR2 YFSETQ. The CDR3 loop is CASRFNRGEYNEQFF. The CDR3 DNA sequence: TGCGCCAGCAGGTTCAACCGGGGGGAGTACAATGAGCAGTTCTTC.

The V and J genes are TRBV7-8 and TRBJ2-7; 7 positions agree with TRBD1. The CDR3 spans 16 residues. V trimming: 0 bases; J trimming: 5 bases; junction bases outside the gene matches: 10. Per the germline V gene, CDR1 is SGHVS and CDR2 is FQNEAQ. The DNA for the CDR3 is TGTGCCAGCAGCTTAGCGCGTGGGACAGTTGTCCACGAGCAGTACTTC. Translation: CASSLARGTVVHEQYF.

This clone was counted between two and nine times. The CDR3 nucleotides read TGTGCCAGCAGTCCGCATGGAGGGGCGGATACGCAGTATTTT. Amino acid sequence: CASSPHGGADTQYF. The V call is TRBV2, the J call TRBJ2-3, with a tentative D call TRBD2 (6 bases). V was pared by 5 bases and J by 6 bases, with 15 bases between. The CDR3 has 14 amino acids. Looked up from germline, CDR1 is SNHLY and CDR2 is FYNNEI.

The V call is TRBV6-4, the J call TRBJ1-6; 7 bases are a match to TRBD1. CDR3 length: 13 amino acids. Germline values: CDR1 MRHNA, CDR2 SNTAGT. The V and J ends lost 6 bases and 9 bases, in that order; junction bases with no gene match: 5. CDR3 loop: CASSPRQGSPLHF. As DNA, the CDR3 is TGTGCCAGCAGCCCGAGACAGGGTTCACCCCTCCACTTT.

This clone has just a few counts. The chain carries TRBV6-2 or TRBV6-3 and TRBJ2-7; possibly TRBD2 for D (5 bases). The germline CDR1 and CDR2 sequences are MNHEY and SVGEGT. The CDR3 totals 12 residues. Trimming stripped 5 bases from V and 4 bases from J, with 9 bases between. The CDR3 loop reads CASSPGKYEQYF. The CDR3 DNA follows: TGTGCCAGCAGTCCGGGGAAATACGAGCAGTACTTC.

In its sample, this clone was seen a few times. V and J are TRBV12-5 and TRBJ1-1, with D possibly matching TRBD1 (5 bases). The CDR3 is made up of 12 amino acids. Looked up from germline, CDR1 is LGHNT and CDR2 is FRNRAP. V was trimmed by 2 bases and J by 8 bases, leaving 9 bases between them. In DNA form, the CDR3 reads TGTGCTAGTGGTTTGCCCGACAGAGAAGCTTTCTTT. This gives the protein CASGLPDREAFF. Filled out from reference TRBV12-5 and TRBJ1-1, the complete variable domain reads DARVTQTPRHKVTEMGQEVTMRCQPILGHNTVFWYRQTMMQGLELLAYFRNRAPLDDSGMPKDRFSAEMPDATLATLKIQPSEPRDSAVYFCASGLPDREAFFGQGTRLTVV.

This sequence joins TRBV28 and TRBJ2-7; D perhaps matches TRBD2 (5 bases). The CDR3 runs 13 residues. Per germline, CDR1 MDHEN and CDR2 SYDVKM. V was clipped by 3 bases and J by 0 bases, with 6 bases between them. The CDR3 here is CASSFGNSYEQYF. CDR3 DNA sequence: TGTGCCAGCAGTTTCGGGAACTCCTACGAGCAGTACTTC.

This clone was seen a few times. The chain uses TRBV5-6 and TRBJ1-2, with D possibly TRBD1 on 5 matching bases. With 3 bases removed from V and 5 bases from J, the gap between germline ends came to 11 bases. The CDR3 runs 13 residues. Germline V lookup: CDR1 SGHDT, CDR2 YYEEEE. This CDR3 is CASSSQAHYGYTF. The CDR3, as DNA: TGTGCCAGCAGCTCACAGGCCCATTATGGCTACACCTTC.

The rearrangement uses TRBV7-8 and TRBJ1-3, with 9 bases fitting TRBD1. Trimming removed 5 bases from V and 4 bases from J; junction bases left unmatched: 9. CDR3 length equals 16 residues. The germline V gene encodes CDR1 SGHVS and CDR2 FQNEAQ. CDR3 sequence: CASSRTGEGLGNTIYF. In nucleotides, the CDR3 is TGTGCCAGCAGCCGGACAGGGGAAGGACTCGGAAACACCATATATTTT.

The rearrangement uses TRBV28 and TRBJ2-7; perhaps TRBD1 as D (6 bases). This CDR3 is built from 14 residues. From germline, CDR1 is MDHEN and CDR2 SYDVKM. Trimming cost V 3 bases and J 3 bases, with 12 bases left between them. This chain's CDR3 is CASSLRTDNYEQYF. CDR3 nucleotides: TGTGCCAGCAGTTTGCGGACAGATAACTACGAGCAGTACTTC.

The chain recombines TRBV5-1 with TRBJ2-3; 11 bases fit TRBD2. Losses at the gene ends were 0 bases for V and 2 bases for J; bases not matched to a gene: 8. CDR3 length: 18 amino acids. Looked up from germline, CDR1 is SGHRS and CDR2 is YFSETQ. The CDR3 nucleotides are TGCGCCAGCAGCTTGGTACCGGCTAGCGGGGGGCACACAGATACGCAGTATTTT. Protein product: CASSLVPASGGHTDTQYF.

J is TRBJ1-2 and V is TRBV28; D unresolved. The CDR3 is made up of 16 amino acids. Between the trimmed V and J ends, which lost 5 bases and 5 bases, there was a span of 21 bases. Germline CDR1 reads MDHEN; CDR2 reads SYDVKM. CDR3 sequence (DNA): TGTGCCAGCAGTCCCTCTGCCGGGTCGGGAAGGTATGGCTACACCTTC. It is translated as CASSPSAGSGRYGYTF.

The chain has TRBV6-5 and TRBJ1-1; D is unresolved. Germline V gene sequence: CDR1 MNHEY, CDR2 SVGAGI. The ends were cut back, 7 bases at V and 3 bases at J, with 12 bases in the middle. This CDR3 comprises 13 residues. The CDR3 sequence is CASKELSDTEAFF. CDR3 DNA: TGTGCCAGCAAGGAGCTTTCGGACACTGAAGCTTTCTTT.

DNA of the CDR3: TGTGCCATAGGACAGGGCCGGGAGACCCAGTACTTC. It specifies CAIGQGRETQYF. The V and J genes are TRBV10-3 and TRBJ2-5; 8 bases agree with TRBD1. CDR3 length equals 12 residues. Germline CDR1 is ENHRY and CDR2 is SYGVKD. V shed 9 bases and J 5 bases; nucleotides not matched to a gene: 5.

This clone showed up just once. CDR3 in amino acids: CASSYSTTGGEQYF. The DNA for the CDR3 is TGTGCCAGCAGTTACTCAACCACAGGGGGCGAGCAGTACTTC. This chain uses TRBV6-5 with TRBJ2-7, with TRBD1 matching 8 bases. The CDR3 runs to 14 residues. Germline lookup yields CDR1 MNHEY and CDR2 SVGAGI. J was trimmed by 6 bases and V by 0 bases; bases with no gene match: 4.

The V and J genes are TRBV6-5 and TRBJ2-7; 7 bases agree with TRBD2. V was clipped by 6 bases and J by 2 bases; unmatched bases: 7. The CDR3 totals 14 residues. Germline values: CDR1 MNHEY, CDR2 SVGAGI. This CDR3 reads CASRGSGTTYEQYF. CDR3 nucleotide sequence: TGTGCCAGCAGGGGGAGCGGGACTACCTACGAGCAGTACTTC.

The rearrangement joins TRBV7-3 to TRBJ2-3; 7 bases are a match to TRBD2. Unmatched junction bases numbered 2, after V lost 0 bases and J lost 2 bases. In germline, CDR1 is SGHTA, CDR2 FQGTGA. The CDR3 spans 15 residues. The CDR3: CASSLTKRDTDTQYF. The CDR3 coding sequence is TGTGCCAGCAGCTTAACGAAGCGGGACACAGATACGCAGTATTTT.

The rearrangement links TRBV5-4 to TRBJ1-5, with D perhaps matching TRBD1 (6 bases). Germline CDR1 and CDR2: SGHNT and YYREEE (reference sequence). The ends were cut back, 3 bases at V and 2 bases at J, with 12 bases in the middle. This CDR3 has 15 amino acids. CDR3 region: CASSSQGQGNQPQHF. The DNA of the CDR3 is TGTGCCAGCAGCTCACAGGGTCAGGGCAATCAGCCCCAGCATTTT.

V and J are TRBV6-5 and TRBJ1-2; D gene uncertain. Germline V gene data show CDR1 as MNHEY and CDR2 as SVGAGI. There are 15 residues in the CDR3. V was cut by 5 bases and J by 0 bases, with 13 bases left in between. The CDR3 DNA reads as TGTGCCAGCAGTCATCCCGCGGAATCTAACTATGGCTACACCTTC. Its protein is CASSHPAESNYGYTF.

The chain recombines TRBV29-1 with TRBJ2-1; 11 nucleotides agree with TRBD1. After removal of 7 bases from V and 8 bases from J, the junction contained 7 bases not matched to a gene. Germline V CDR1 and CDR2: SQVTM, ANQGSEA. This CDR3 is built from 13 residues. CDR3 in amino acids: CSGTGGNGDEQFF. CDR3 DNA sequence: TGCAGCGGGACAGGGGGCAACGGGGATGAGCAGTTCTTC.

The rearrangement joins TRBV20-1 to TRBJ1-3; 8 bases are a match to TRBD1. This CDR3 comprises 14 residues. J gave up 4 bases and V 3 bases, and 5 bases lay outside the gene matches. The germline CDR1 and CDR2 sequences are DFQATT and SNEGSKA (reference sequence). The CDR3 sequence: CSASRTGRGNTIYF. The DNA for the CDR3 is TGCAGTGCTAGTCGGACAGGGCGAGGAAACACCATATATTTT.

CDR3 region: CATLGGAPGTDTQYF. The CDR3 DNA follows: TGTGCCACCCTCGGGGGGGCCCCCGGCACAGATACGCAGTATTTT. This rearrangement joins TRBV7-2 to TRBJ2-3; 8 bases line up with TRBD2. Germline CDR1 is SGHTA and CDR2 is FQGNSA. The CDR3 sequence is 15 residues long. The junction had 10 bases not matched to a gene; V was cut back by 10 bases and J by 1 base.

This clone has a handful of counts. This chain connects TRBV4-2 to TRBJ1-2, with TRBD1 as a possible D gene (6 bases). Trimming took off 3 bases at V and 12 bases at J, with 20 bases between the two ends. Germline CDR1 is LGHNA and CDR2 is YNFKEQ. This CDR3 spans 14 amino acids. The chain's CDR3 is CASSQTPYREVNTF. DNA for the CDR3: TGTGCCAGCAGCCAGACACCCTACAGGGAAGTTAACACCTTC.

The DNA of the CDR3 is TGTGCCAGCAGTCCGGGAGCCTCTACCCAGTACTTC. The encoded protein is CASSPGASTQYF. The chain joins TRBV12-3 or TRBV12-4 to TRBJ2-5; TRBD2 is a possible D gene (6 bases). The CDR3 is 12 amino acids. Trimming removed 5 bases at V and 8 bases at J, with 12 bases between.

This chain connects TRBV19 to TRBJ1-3; 12 nucleotides line up with TRBD1. Per the germline V gene, CDR1 is LNHDA and CDR2 is SQIVND (reference sequence). This CDR3 region has 20 residues. V lost 7 bases to trimming and J lost 0 bases; unmatched junction nucleotides: 16. The CDR3 nucleotides are TGTGCCAGTACCTCCGCAGGGGACAGGGGGCTGTGGTCCTCTGGAAACACCATATATTTT. Protein sequence: CASTSAGDRGLWSSGNTIYF.

This clone was seen once. The J gene is TRBJ2-2, the V gene TRBV6-4; tentatively, D is TRBD2 (5 bases). The CDR3 is made up of 15 amino acids. Trimming cost V 4 bases and J 4 bases, with 13 bases left between them. Germline CDR1 is MRHNA and CDR2 is SNTAGT. CDR3 in amino acids: CASSGELGGTGELFF. CDR3 DNA: TGTGCCAGCAGTGGGGAACTAGGAGGCACCGGGGAGCTGTTTTTT.

V usage is TRBV5-1 and J usage is TRBJ2-7, with 10 nucleotides matching TRBD2. Germline CDR1 SGHRS, CDR2 YFSETQ. The CDR3 spans 15 residues. J gave up 3 bases and V 0 bases, and 3 bases lay outside the gene matches. The CDR3 DNA follows: TGCGCCAGCAGCTTGGAACTAGCGGGGCGCTACGAGCAGTACTTC. Translated: CASSLELAGRYEQYF.

The CDR3 reads CASSYSRLDRESSYTF. The CDR3 region has the DNA TGTGCCAGCAGTTACTCGAGGTTGGACAGGGAATCGAGCTACACCTTC. This chain links TRBV6-5 with TRBJ1-2; 8 bases are shared with TRBD1. The CDR3 extends over 16 amino acids. The V segment lost 0 bases and the J segment 9 bases; nucleotides outside the gene matches: 12. Germline lookup yields CDR1 MNHEY and CDR2 SVGAGI.

There are many counts of this clone. This chain links TRBV13 with TRBJ2-3, with 13 bases identical to TRBD2. The V gene end was trimmed by 2 bases and the J gene end by 5 bases; junction bases not matched to a gene: 10. The germline gives CDR1 PRHDT, CDR2 FYEKMQ (reference sequence). The CDR3 runs 18 residues. In DNA, the CDR3 is TGTGCCAGCAGCTTACCAATAGGGACTAGCGGGGCGGTAGATACGCAGTATTTT. Translation: CASSLPIGTSGAVDTQYF.